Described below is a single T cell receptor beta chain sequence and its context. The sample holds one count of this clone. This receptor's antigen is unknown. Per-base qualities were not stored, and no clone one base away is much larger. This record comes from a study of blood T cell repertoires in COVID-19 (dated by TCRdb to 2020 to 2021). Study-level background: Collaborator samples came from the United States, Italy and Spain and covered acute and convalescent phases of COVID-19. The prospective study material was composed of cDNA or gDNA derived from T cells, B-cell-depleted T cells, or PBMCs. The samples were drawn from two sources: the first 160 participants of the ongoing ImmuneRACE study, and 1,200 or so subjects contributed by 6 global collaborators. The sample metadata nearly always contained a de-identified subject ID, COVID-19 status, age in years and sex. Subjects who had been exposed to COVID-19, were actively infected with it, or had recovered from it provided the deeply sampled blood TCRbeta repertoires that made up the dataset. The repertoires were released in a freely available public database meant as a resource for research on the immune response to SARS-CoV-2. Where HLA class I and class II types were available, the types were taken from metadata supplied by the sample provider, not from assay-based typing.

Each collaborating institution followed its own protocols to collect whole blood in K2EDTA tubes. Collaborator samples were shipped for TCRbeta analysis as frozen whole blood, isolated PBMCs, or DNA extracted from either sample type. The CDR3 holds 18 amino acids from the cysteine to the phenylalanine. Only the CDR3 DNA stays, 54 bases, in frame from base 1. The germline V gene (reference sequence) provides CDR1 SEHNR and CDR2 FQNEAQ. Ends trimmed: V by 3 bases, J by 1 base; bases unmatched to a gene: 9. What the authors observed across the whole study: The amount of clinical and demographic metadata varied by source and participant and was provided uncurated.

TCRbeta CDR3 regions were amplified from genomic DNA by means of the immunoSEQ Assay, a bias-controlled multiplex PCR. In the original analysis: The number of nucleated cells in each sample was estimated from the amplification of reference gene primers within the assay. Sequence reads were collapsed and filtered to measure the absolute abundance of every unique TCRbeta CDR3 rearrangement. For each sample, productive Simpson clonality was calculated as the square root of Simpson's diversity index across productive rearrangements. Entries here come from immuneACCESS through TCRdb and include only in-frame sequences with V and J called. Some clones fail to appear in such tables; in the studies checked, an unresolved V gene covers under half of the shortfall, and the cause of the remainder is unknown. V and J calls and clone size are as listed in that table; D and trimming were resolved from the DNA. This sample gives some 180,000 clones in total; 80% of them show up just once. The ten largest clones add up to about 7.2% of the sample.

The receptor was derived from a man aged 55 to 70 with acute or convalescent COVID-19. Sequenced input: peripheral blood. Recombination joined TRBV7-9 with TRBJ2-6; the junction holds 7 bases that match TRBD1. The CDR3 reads CASSFQTGMSSGANVLTF. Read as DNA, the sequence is TGTGCCAGCAGCTTCCAGACAGGGATGTCTTCTGGGGCCAACGTCCTGACTTTC.